This entry lists 22 T cell receptor beta chains sequenced from one sample in a study of cytomegalovirus exposure and HLA in healthy donors. PCR amplification relied on 60 Vbeta primers (plus 13 Jbeta primers). The method was immunoSEQ multiplex PCR; TCRdb's version includes in-frame clones alone and lacks a portion of them. The sample holds some 150,000 clones, 55% to 65% seen once. Material: PBMCs. These receptors were taken from a man between 35 and 55 years old in good health and CMV-seronegative.

This chain connects TRBV7-9 to TRBJ2-5; the match to TRBD2 covers 10 bases. J gave up 0 bases and V 6 bases, and 7 bases lay outside the gene matches. The CDR3 is made up of 16 amino acids. CDR1 is SEHNR, CDR2 FQNEAQ, per germline (reference sequence). The CDR3 protein is CASRLSGTSDQETQYF. The CDR3 DNA follows: TGTGCCAGCAGGTTGTCCGGGACTAGCGACCAAGAGACCCAGTACTTC.

The V gene is TRBV18, the J gene TRBJ2-2, with TRBD1 as a possible D gene (6 bases). Germline lookup yields CDR1 KGHSH and CDR2 LQKENI. Trimming removed 1 base from V and 2 bases from J, with 8 bases in between. There are 15 residues in the CDR3. DNA of the CDR3: TGTGCCAGCTCACCACTACAGGGCAACACCGGGGAGCTGTTTTTT. Residues: CASSPLQGNTGELFF.

This clone was seen more than once but under ten times. The gene calls are TRBV5-1 and TRBJ2-1; TRBD2 agrees at 9 bases. Trimming took 4 bases from V and 4 from J; bases not matched to a gene: 12. The CDR3 totals 17 residues. Germline lookup yields CDR1 SGHRS and CDR2 YFSETQ. Written as DNA, the CDR3 is TGCGCCAGCAGCCCCGAAGGTAGCGGGAGTGGTTACAATGAGCAGTTCTTC. Translated: CASSPEGSGSGYNEQFF. The variable domain in full, with the rest retrieved from reference TRBV5-1 and TRBJ2-1, is KAGVTQTPRYLIKTRGQQVTLSCSPISGHRSVSWYQQTPGQGLQFLFEYFSETQRNKGNFPGRFSGRQFSNSRSEMNVSTLELGDSALYLCASSPEGSGSGYNEQFFGPGTRLTVL.

The V call is TRBV5-1, the J call TRBJ2-4; D may be TRBD2 (5 bases). There are 17 residues in the CDR3. The ends were cut back, 0 bases at V and 0 bases at J, with 13 bases in the middle. Germline V lookup: CDR1 SGHRS, CDR2 YFSETQ. The CDR3: CASSLEGDPIAKNIQYF. The CDR3 nucleotides read TGCGCCAGCAGCTTGGAGGGAGATCCCATAGCCAAAAACATTCAGTACTTC.

The chain recombines TRBV14 with TRBJ1-5; unclear D gene. This CDR3 region has 14 residues. V gave up 2 bases and J gave up 7 bases, with 12 bases separating them. The germline gives CDR1 SGHDN, CDR2 FVKESK. Here the CDR3 DNA reads TGTGCCAGCAGCCAATTTTCGGGTGGGCAGCCCCAGCATTTT. Protein sequence: CASSQFSGGQPQHF.

V is TRBV10-3 and J is TRBJ1-1; 7 bases align to TRBD1. The CDR3 length is 15 residues. J gave up 3 bases and V 6 bases, and 10 bases lay outside the gene matches. Per germline, CDR1 ENHRY and CDR2 SYGVKD. CDR3 amino acids: CAISDRVLGDTEAFF. The CDR3 nucleotides are TGTGCCATCAGCGACAGGGTTTTGGGGGACACTGAAGCTTTCTTT.

The sample holds a few counts of this clone. V is TRBV28 and J is TRBJ2-7, with D hard to call. CDR3 size: 12 residues. Germline CDR1 reads MDHEN; CDR2 reads SYDVKM. V was clipped by 7 bases and J by 2 bases, with 9 bases between them. The CDR3 reads CASTPATYEQYF. As DNA, the CDR3 is TGTGCCAGCACCCCCGCGACCTACGAGCAGTACTTC.

This clone was observed a few times. The chain recombines TRBV19 with TRBJ1-4; D not certain. This CDR3 is 14 amino acids long. Trimming left V 3 bases short and J 2 bases short, with 7 bases between. In germline, CDR1 is LNHDA, CDR2 SQIVND (reference sequence). The CDR3 coding sequence is TGTGCCAGTAGTATGTGGGCGACTAATGAAAAACTGTTTTTT. Its protein product is CASSMWATNEKLFF.

This sequence joins TRBV6-5 and TRBJ1-6; the D gene is possibly TRBD1 (6 bases). The CDR3 runs 14 residues. Per germline, CDR1 MNHEY and CDR2 SVGAGI. The V end was cut by 7 bases, the J end by 7 bases, with 14 bases between. The CDR3 region is CASTRDIPNSPLHF. The CDR3 coding sequence is TGTGCCAGCACCCGGGACATACCAAATTCACCCCTCCACTTT.

The V gene is TRBV6-5, the J gene TRBJ2-1; tentative D call: TRBD2 (5 bases). V shed 9 bases and J shed 5 bases, with 11 bases lying between them. The CDR3 totals 12 residues. Germline CDR1 and CDR2: MNHEY and SVGAGI. CDR3: CASKTGNNEQFF. The CDR3 DNA follows: TGTGCCAGTAAAACCGGGAACAATGAGCAGTTCTTC.

This clone occurred a few times. V and J are TRBV6-5 and TRBJ1-2, with D possibly TRBD1 on 5 matching bases. Trimming removed 4 bases at V and 7 bases at J, with 19 bases between. Germline lookup yields CDR1 MNHEY and CDR2 SVGAGI. The CDR3 runs to 15 residues. The CDR3 DNA follows: TGTGCCAGCAGTTCTCCAGGGCGCTTTCATCCTGGCTACACCTTC. Translating gives CASSSPGRFHPGYTF.

This clone was detected only a few times. This chain connects TRBV19 to TRBJ2-6; D is ambiguous. CDR1 and CDR2 from the germline V gene are LNHDA and SQIVND (reference sequence). The CDR3 length is 17 residues. Trimming removed 10 bases at V and 1 base at J, with 20 bases between. CDR3 loop: CATSEVALTSGANVLTF. Written as DNA, the CDR3 is TGTGCCACCTCGGAAGTGGCCCTGACTTCTGGGGCCAACGTCCTGACTTTC.

The rearrangement links TRBV7-2 to TRBJ2-1; 14 bases align to TRBD2. Germline V gene lookup returns CDR1 SGHTA and CDR2 FQGNSA. The CDR3 is 13 amino acids. Trimming at V came to 5 bases and at J to 15 bases, leaving 6 bases not matched to a gene. CDR3 nucleotide sequence: TGTGCCAGCAGCCCGAGACTAGCGGGAGGGGGGTTCTTC. Protein product: CASSPRLAGGGFF. The full variable domain, with the rest looked up from reference TRBV7-2 and TRBJ2-1, is GAGVSQSPSNKVTEKGKDVELRCDPISGHTALYWYRQSLGQGLEFLIYFQGNSAPDKSGLPSDRFSAERTGGSVSTLTIQRTQQEDSAVYLCASSPRLAGGGFFGPGTRLTVL.

The chain has TRBV18 and TRBJ1-1, with D perhaps matching TRBD1 (5 bases). The CDR3 covers 15 residues. Germline lookup yields CDR1 KGHSH and CDR2 LQKENI. V lost 0 bases to trimming and J lost 0 bases, with 8 bases between them. The CDR3 DNA reads as TGTGCCAGCTCACCACCCACAGGCATGAACACTGAAGCTTTCTTT. Translated: CASSPPTGMNTEAFF.

This chain connects TRBV4-1 to TRBJ1-2; D is undetermined. This CDR3 has 14 residues. Trimming removed 1 base from V and 7 bases from J, with 13 bases in between. Germline V CDR1 and CDR2: MGHRA, YSYEKL. The DNA of the CDR3 is TGCGCCAGCAGCCAAGCGGAGATCGGCACTGGCTACACCTTC. Its translation is CASSQAEIGTGYTF.

This clone came up a few times. The gene calls are TRBV5-6 and TRBJ1-1; 8 bases align to TRBD1. V trimming: 2 bases; J trimming: 8 bases; junction bases outside the gene matches: 8. The CDR3 contains 14 residues. Germline V gene data show CDR1 as SGHDT and CDR2 as YYEEEE. CDR3 amino acids: CASSFRQGSPEAFF. The CDR3 DNA reads TGTGCCAGCAGCTTCAGACAGGGGTCGCCCGAAGCTTTCTTT.

The chain carries TRBV2 and TRBJ2-7, with 7 bases aligning to TRBD1. The ends lost 6 bases at V and 4 bases at J; junction bases unmatched: 6. The CDR3 length is 13 residues. From germline, CDR1 is SNHLY and CDR2 FYNNEI. CDR3 nucleotides: TGTGCCAGCAGCCTGGACAGGAGTTACGAGCAGTACTTC. Protein product: CASSLDRSYEQYF.

A few counts support this clone. The chain combines TRBV30 with TRBJ1-1; maybe TRBD1 (5 bases). The germline V gene has CDR1 GTSNPN and CDR2 SVGIG (reference sequence). V lost 2 bases, J lost 6 bases, and 10 bases lay in between. CDR3 length: 12 amino acids. The CDR3 DNA follows: TGTGCCTGGAGTAGACAGAGCGCTGAAGCTTTCTTT. Amino acid sequence: CAWSRQSAEAFF.

This chain connects TRBV5-1 to TRBJ2-5; 14 bases match TRBD2. The DNA matches TRBJ2-7 better at its end, which makes the J call doubtful. Germline V gives CDR1 SGHRS, CDR2 YFSETQ. The CDR3 runs to 16 residues. Here the CDR3 reads CASSEGLAGVLYEQYF. As DNA, the CDR3 is TGCGCCAGCAGCGAGGGACTAGCGGGAGTCTTATACGAGCAGTACTTC.

The chain joins TRBV7-6 to TRBJ1-3; D gene ambiguous. The CDR3 contains 13 residues. V lost 3 bases and J 4 bases, leaving 7 bases between the germline ends. Germline V CDR1 and CDR2: SGHVS, FNYEAQ. Here the CDR3 DNA reads TGTGCCAGCAGCTTTTCGGTGGGAAACACCATATATTTT. Translated: CASSFSVGNTIYF.

This chain connects TRBV7-2 to TRBJ1-4; D unresolved. V was shortened by 1 base and J by 1 base, with 10 bases between the two germline ends. This CDR3 has 16 amino acids. Germline CDR1 and CDR2: SGHTA and FQGNSA. This CDR3 reads CASSLVTVQTNEKLFF. The CDR3 DNA reads TGTGCCAGCAGCTTAGTTACAGTCCAAACTAATGAAAAACTGTTTTTT.

A few counts support this clone. This sequence joins TRBV6-5 and TRBJ2-5; tentatively, D is TRBD1 (5 bases). Trimming removed 6 bases from V and 3 bases from J, with 11 bases in between. CDR1 MNHEY and CDR2 SVGAGI come from the germline V gene. The CDR3 covers 13 residues. The CDR3 DNA reads as TGTGCCAGCAGCCTTGACAGAAAAGAGACCCAGTACTTC. It encodes CASSLDRKETQYF.